This T cell receptor beta chain was identified during a study of blood T cell repertoires in COVID-19. Across the whole study: Sites across the United States, Italy and Spain contributed samples from acute and convalescent COVID-19.

Germline V lookup: CDR1 KGHSH, CDR2 LQKENI. This CDR3 contains 15 residues. Trimming cost V 6 bases and J 2 bases; bases outside gene matches: 4. Authors' methods: Counts of nucleated cells, estimated from reference gene primer amplification, were obtained. Clones were read by immunoSEQ multiplex PCR, and TCRdb kept only the in-frame ones, dropping some. That table is the source of V, J and clone size, and D and trimming were worked out from the DNA. Counted here are roughly 230,000 clones, roughly 89% occurring once; the ten biggest clones make up 3.5% to 5%. This chain joins TRBV18 and TRBJ2-1; 10 nucleotides match TRBD2. Input material: peripheral blood. The receptor was isolated from a woman between 40 and 50 years old who had recovered from COVID-19. CDR3 nucleotide sequence: TGTGCCAGCTCTCAGGGACTAGCGACCTACAATGAGCAGTTCTTC. Translated: CASSQGLATYNEQFF.